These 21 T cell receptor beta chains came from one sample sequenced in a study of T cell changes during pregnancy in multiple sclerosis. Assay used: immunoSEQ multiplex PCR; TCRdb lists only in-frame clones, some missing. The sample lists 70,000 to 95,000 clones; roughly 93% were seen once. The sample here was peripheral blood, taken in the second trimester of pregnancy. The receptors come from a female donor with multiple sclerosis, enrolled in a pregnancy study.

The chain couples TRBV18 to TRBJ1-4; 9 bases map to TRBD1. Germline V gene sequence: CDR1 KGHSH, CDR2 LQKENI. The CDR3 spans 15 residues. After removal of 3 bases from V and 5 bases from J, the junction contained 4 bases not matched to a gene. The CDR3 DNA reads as TGTGCCAGCTCACCCTCCGGGACAGGGAATGAAAAACTGTTTTTT. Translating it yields CASSPSGTGNEKLFF.

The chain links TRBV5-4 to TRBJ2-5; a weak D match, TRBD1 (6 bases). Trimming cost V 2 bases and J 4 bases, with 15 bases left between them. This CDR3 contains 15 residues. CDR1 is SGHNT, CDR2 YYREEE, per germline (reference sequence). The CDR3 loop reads CASSFGTIVRETQYF. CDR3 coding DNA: TGTGCCAGCAGCTTTGGGACAATTGTAAGAGAGACCCAGTACTTC. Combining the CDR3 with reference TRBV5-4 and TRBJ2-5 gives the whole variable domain ETGVTQSPTHLIKTRGQQVTLRCSSQSGHNTVSWYQQALGQGPQFIFQYYREEENGRGNFPPRFSGLQFPNYSSELNVNALELDDSALYLCASSFGTIVRETQYFGPGTRLLVL.

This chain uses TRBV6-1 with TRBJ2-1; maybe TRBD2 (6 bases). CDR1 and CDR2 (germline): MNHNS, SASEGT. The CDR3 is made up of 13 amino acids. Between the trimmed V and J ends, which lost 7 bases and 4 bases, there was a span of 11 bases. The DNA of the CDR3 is TGTGCCAGCAACCAGGGACTGTACAATGAGCAGTTCTTC. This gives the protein CASNQGLYNEQFF.

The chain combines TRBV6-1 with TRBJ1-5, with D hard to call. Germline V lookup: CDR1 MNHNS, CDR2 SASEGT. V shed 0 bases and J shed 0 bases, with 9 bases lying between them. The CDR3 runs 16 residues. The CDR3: CASSEAQVPSNQPQHF. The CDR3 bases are TGTGCCAGCAGTGAAGCGCAGGTTCCTAGCAATCAGCCCCAGCATTTT.

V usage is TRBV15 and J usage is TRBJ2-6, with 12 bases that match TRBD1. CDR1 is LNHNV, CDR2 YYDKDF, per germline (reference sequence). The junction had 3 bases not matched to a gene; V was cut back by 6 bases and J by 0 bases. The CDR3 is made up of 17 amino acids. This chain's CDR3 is CATRGDRGLSGANVLTF. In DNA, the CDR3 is TGTGCCACCAGGGGGGACAGGGGGCTCTCTGGGGCCAACGTCCTGACTTTC.

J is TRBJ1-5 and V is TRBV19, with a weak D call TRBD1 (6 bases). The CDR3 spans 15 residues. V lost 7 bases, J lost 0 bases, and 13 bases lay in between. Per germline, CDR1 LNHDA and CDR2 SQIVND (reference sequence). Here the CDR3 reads CASTVGTLSNQPQHF. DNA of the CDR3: TGTGCCAGTACAGTCGGGACACTTAGCAATCAGCCCCAGCATTTT.

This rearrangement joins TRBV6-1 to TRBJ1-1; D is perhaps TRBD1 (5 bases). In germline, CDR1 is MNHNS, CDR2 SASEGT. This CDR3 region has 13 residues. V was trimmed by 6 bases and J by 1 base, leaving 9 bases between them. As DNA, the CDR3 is TGTGCCAGCAGCCTCGGACAGAACACTGAAGCTTTCTTT. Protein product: CASSLGQNTEAFF.

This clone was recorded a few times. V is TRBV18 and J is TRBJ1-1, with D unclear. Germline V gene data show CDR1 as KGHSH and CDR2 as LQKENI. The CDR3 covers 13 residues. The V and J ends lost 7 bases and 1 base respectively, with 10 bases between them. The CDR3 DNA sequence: TGTGCCAGCTTACCGGCACCGAACACTGAAGCTTTCTTT. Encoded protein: CASLPAPNTEAFF.

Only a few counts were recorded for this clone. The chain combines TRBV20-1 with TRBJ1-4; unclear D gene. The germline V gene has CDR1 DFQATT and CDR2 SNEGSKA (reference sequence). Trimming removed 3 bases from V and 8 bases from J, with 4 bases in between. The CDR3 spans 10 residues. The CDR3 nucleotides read TGCAGTGCTAGGCGGGAAAAACTGTTTTTT. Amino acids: CSARREKLFF.

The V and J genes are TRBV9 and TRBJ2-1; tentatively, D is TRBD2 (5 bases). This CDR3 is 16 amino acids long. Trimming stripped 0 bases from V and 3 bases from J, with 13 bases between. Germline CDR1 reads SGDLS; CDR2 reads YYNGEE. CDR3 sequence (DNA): TGTGCCAGCAGCGTAGTAAGCGGAACCTTCTACAATGAGCAGTTCTTC. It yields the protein CASSVVSGTFYNEQFF.

CDR3 protein: CSVAGLEGLPEAFF. The CDR3 region has the DNA TGCAGCGTGGCGGGCCTGGAAGGCCTACCTGAAGCTTTCTTT. V usage is TRBV29-1 and J usage is TRBJ1-1, with no clear D. The germline CDR1 and CDR2 sequences are SQVTM and ANQGSEA. CDR3 length: 14 residues. Trimming pared 6 bases from V and 6 bases from J, leaving 20 bases between.

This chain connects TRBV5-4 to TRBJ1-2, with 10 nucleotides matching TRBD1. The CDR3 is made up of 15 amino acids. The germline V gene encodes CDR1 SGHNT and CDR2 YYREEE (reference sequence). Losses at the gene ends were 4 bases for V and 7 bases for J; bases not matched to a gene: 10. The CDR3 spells CASSARGDRGRGYTF. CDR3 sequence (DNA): TGTGCCAGCAGCGCCCGGGGGGACAGGGGTCGTGGCTACACCTTC.

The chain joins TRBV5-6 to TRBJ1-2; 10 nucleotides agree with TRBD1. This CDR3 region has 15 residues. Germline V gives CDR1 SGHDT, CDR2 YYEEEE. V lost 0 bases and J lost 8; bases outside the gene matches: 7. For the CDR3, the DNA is TGTGCCAGCAGCTTGGAAGGGACAGGGGTGCGCGGCTACACCTTC. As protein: CASSLEGTGVRGYTF. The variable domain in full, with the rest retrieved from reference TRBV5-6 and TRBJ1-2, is DAGVTQSPTHLIKTRGQQVTLRCSPKSGHDTVSWYQQALGQGPQFIFQYYEEEERQRGNFPDRFSGHQFPNYSSELNVNALLLGDSALYLCASSLEGTGVRGYTFGSGTRLTVV.

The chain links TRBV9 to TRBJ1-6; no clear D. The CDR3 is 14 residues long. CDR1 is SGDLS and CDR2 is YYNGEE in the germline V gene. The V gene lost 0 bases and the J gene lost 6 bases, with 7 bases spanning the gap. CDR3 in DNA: TGTGCCAGCAGCGTAGGACGGAGTAATTCACCCCTCCACTTT. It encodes CASSVGRSNSPLHF. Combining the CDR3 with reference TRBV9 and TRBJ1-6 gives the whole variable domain DSGVTQTPKHLITATGQRVTLRCSPRSGDLSVYWYQQSLDQGLQFLIQYYNGEERAKGNILERFSAQQFPDLHSELNLSSLELGDSALYFCASSVGRSNSPLHFGNGTRLTVT.

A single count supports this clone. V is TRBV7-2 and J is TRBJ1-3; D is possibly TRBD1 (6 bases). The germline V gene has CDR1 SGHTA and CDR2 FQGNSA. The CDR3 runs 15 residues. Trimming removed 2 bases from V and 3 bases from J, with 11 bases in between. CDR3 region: CASSLQGIFGNTIYF. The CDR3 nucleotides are TGTGCCAGCAGCTTACAGGGGATTTTTGGAAACACCATATATTTT.

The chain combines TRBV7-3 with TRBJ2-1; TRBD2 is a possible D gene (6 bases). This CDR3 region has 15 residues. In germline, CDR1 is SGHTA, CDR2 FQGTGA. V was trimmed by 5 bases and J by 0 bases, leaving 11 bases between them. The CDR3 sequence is CASSLEGSSYNEQFF. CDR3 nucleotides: TGTGCCAGCAGCCTGGAGGGTAGCTCCTACAATGAGCAGTTCTTC.

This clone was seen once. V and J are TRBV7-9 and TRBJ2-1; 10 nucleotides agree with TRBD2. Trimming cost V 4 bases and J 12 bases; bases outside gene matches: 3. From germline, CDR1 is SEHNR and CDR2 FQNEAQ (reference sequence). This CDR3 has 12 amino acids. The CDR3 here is CASSSRLAGQFF. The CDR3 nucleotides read TGTGCCAGCAGCTCAAGACTAGCGGGGCAGTTCTTC.

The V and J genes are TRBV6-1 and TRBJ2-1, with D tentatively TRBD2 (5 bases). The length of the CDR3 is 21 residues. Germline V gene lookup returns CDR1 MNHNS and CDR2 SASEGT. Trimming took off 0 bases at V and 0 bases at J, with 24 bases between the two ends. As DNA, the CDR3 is TGTGCCAGCAGTGAAGCGCCTTTTCTTGGACCAGCGGCGGGCTCCTACAATGAGCAGTTCTTC. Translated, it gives CASSEAPFLGPAAGSYNEQFF.

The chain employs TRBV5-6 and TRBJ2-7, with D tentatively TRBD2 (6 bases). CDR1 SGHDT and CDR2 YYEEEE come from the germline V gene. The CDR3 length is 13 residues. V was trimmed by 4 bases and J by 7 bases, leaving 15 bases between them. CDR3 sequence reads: CASSAGSGWEQYF. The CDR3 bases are TGTGCCAGCAGCGCGGGATCTGGGTGGGAGCAGTACTTC.

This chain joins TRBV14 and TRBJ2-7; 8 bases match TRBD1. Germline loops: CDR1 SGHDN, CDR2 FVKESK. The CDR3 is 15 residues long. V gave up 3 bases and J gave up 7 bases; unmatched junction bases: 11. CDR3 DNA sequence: TGTGCCAGCAGCCACTTAGGACAGGGAGTGGGGGAGCAGTACTTC. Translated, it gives CASSHLGQGVGEQYF.

The CDR3 region is CASSRRGDYEQYF. The CDR3 region has the DNA TGTGCCAGCTCGCGCCGCGGCGACTACGAGCAGTACTTC. This chain uses TRBV25-1 with TRBJ2-7; unclear D gene. This CDR3 spans 13 amino acids. Germline V lookup: CDR1 MGHDK, CDR2 SYGVNS. The V end lost 8 bases, the J end lost 3 bases, and 14 bases lay between the germline ends.